This T cell receptor (beta chain) was sequenced in a study of cytomegalovirus exposure and HLA in healthy donors. The wider study: Researchers found that roughly 81% of 398 genotyped donors fell within the Caucasian-associated ancestry cluster.

In regard to this clone: Its antigen is unidentified.

The CDR3 is made up of 15 amino acids. Germline values: CDR1 SGHTA, CDR2 FQGTGA. Trimming took 9 bases from V and 1 from J, leaving 16 bases between them. Study outcomes and limitations: Investigators reported over 150 TCR beta chains as tied to cytomegalovirus. In a later analysis, HLA-C alleles had the fewest associated TCRs, DRB1 alleles the most.

Primers included in the PCR were 60 Vbeta and 13 Jbeta primers. The table came from immunoSEQ multiplex PCR; TCRdb's copy has only in-frame clones and leaves some out. The data contain about 120,000 clones, around 80% of them singletons. This rearrangement joins TRBV7-3 to TRBJ2-1; D might be TRBD2 (6 bases). The specimen sequenced was PBMCs. The sequence came from a woman aged 50 to 60 in good health and CMV-seropositive. Here the CDR3 reads CASKEGPGSYNEQFF. CDR3 DNA: TGTGCCAGTAAGGAGGGCCCCGGGTCCTACAATGAGCAGTTCTTC. Full variable domain (rest looked up from reference TRBV7-3 and TRBJ2-1): GAGVSQTPSNKVTEKGKYVELRCDPISGHTALYWYRQSLGQGPEFLIYFQGTGAADDSGLPNDRFFAVRPEGSVSTLKIQRTERGDSAVYLCASKEGPGSYNEQFFGPGTRLTVL.